Each of the 32 T cell receptor beta chains below was sequenced from the same sample in a study of vaccination and CD4 T cells after COVID-19 (dated by TCRdb to 2022 to 2024). The label giving this sample's time point can be read as: late sampling 161 to 241 days after vaccination in three convalescent patients. The sample's treatment or condition, from its label and the paper: approximately nine-day PBMC culture with coronavirus spike peptide pools or control peptides (ViraFEST assay). The library relied on PCR. Sequencing instrument: Illumina iSeq 100. TCR sequencing of DNA from cultured CD4+ T cells used the Oncomine TCR Beta short-read assay at the Johns Hopkins FTIC core. TCRdb's own reprocessing of the public reads used fastp at Q25 and MiXCR and kept productive beta chains. Entries are consolidated by CDR3 protein sequence, retaining the most common genes and DNA. Recorded for this sample are about 25,000 distinct CDR3 sequences; less than 40% of them occurred a single time. Approximately 3% of the sample comes from the top ten.

Their target antigens are unknown. The sample here was CD4+ T cells from blood, cultured in vitro, taken about 7 months after SARS-CoV-2 vaccination. These receptors all stem from a human donor who had recovered from COVID-19.

This clonotype is judged medium-sized. The gene calls are TRBV6-1 and TRBJ1-5; D unclear. Trimming removed 7 bases at V and 1 base at J, with 5 bases between. In germline, CDR1 is MNHNS, CDR2 SASEGT. The CDR3 has 12 residues. CDR3 DNA: TGTGCCAGCAAGAACAGCAATCAGCCCCAGCATTTT. This translates into CASKNSNQPQHF.

The chain employs TRBV18 and TRBJ1-2; 7 bases are a match to TRBD1. The germline gives CDR1 KGHSH, CDR2 LQKENI. The CDR3 runs 13 residues. With V trimmed by 3 bases and J by 8 bases, 6 bases remained unmatched. Here the CDR3 reads CASSPEQGWGYTF. In DNA form, the CDR3 reads TGTGCCAGCTCACCCGAACAGGGGTGGGGCTACACCTTC.

The chain carries TRBV29-1 and TRBJ2-7; TRBD2 matches 8 bases. Germline CDR1 is SQVTM and CDR2 is ANQGSEA. This CDR3 region has 16 residues. V gave up 0 bases and J gave up 7 bases; unmatched junction bases: 14. CDR3 loop: CSVEDLSGGRYNEQYF. The CDR3, as DNA: TGCAGCGTTGAAGATCTGTCGGGAGGGAGATACAATGAGCAGTACTTC.

This clonotype was found a few times. The rearrangement links TRBV7-2 to TRBJ1-2; D is possibly TRBD1 (6 bases). CDR3 size: 15 residues. Germline lookup yields CDR1 SGHTA and CDR2 FQGNSA. V lost 5 bases to trimming and J lost 0 bases, with 13 bases between them. The CDR3 sequence: CASSLTGLANYGYTF. The CDR3 DNA reads as TGTGCCAGCAGCCTTACAGGGTTAGCTAACTATGGCTACACCTTC.

This clonotype was seen a few times. The chain uses TRBV28 and TRBJ2-7; perhaps TRBD2 as D (5 bases). V lost 8 bases and J 0 bases, leaving 14 bases between the germline ends. This CDR3 contains 14 residues. Looked up from germline, CDR1 is MDHEN and CDR2 is SYDVKM. The CDR3 loop reads CASGVHGDSYEQYF. The CDR3 coding sequence is TGTGCCAGCGGAGTTCACGGGGACTCCTACGAGCAGTACTTC. Full variable domain (missing parts from reference TRBV28 and TRBJ2-7): DVKVTQSSRYLVKRTGEKVFLECVQDMDHENMFWYRQDPGLGLRLIYFSYDVKMKEKGDIPEGYSVSREKKERFSLILESASTNQTSMYLCASGVHGDSYEQYFGPGTRLTVT.

The rearrangement uses TRBV24-1 and TRBJ2-3, with no clear D. Per the germline V gene, CDR1 is KGHDR and CDR2 is SFDVKD. V was trimmed by 4 bases and J by 2 bases, leaving 6 bases between them. The CDR3 sequence is 13 residues long. The CDR3 sequence is CATSDDYTDTQYF. The CDR3 nucleotides read TGTGCCACCAGTGACGATTACACAGATACGCAGTATTTT.

The genes are TRBV7-6 and TRBJ2-2; D may be TRBD2 (5 bases). The germline CDR1 and CDR2 sequences are SGHVS and FNYEAQ. The CDR3 loop spans 16 amino acids. Deletions cut 2 bases from V and 1 base from J, with 11 bases between. CDR3 sequence reads: CASSLLGIGNTGELFF. CDR3 in DNA: TGTGCCAGCAGCTTACTCGGGATAGGGAACACCGGGGAGCTGTTTTTT.

A few counts support this clonotype. The rearrangement joins TRBV28 to TRBJ1-2, with no clear D. The germline V and J ends were trimmed by 2 bases and 4 bases, with 14 bases remaining between them. CDR1 and CDR2 (germline): MDHEN, SYDVKM. CDR3 length: 15 residues. The CDR3 coding sequence is TGTGCCAGCAGTTTAGGATACAGTGTCATCTATGGCTACACCTTC. It encodes CASSLGYSVIYGYTF.

This clonotype was recorded a few times. The chain links TRBV28 to TRBJ2-7; D is unresolved. The CDR3 spans 15 residues. Trimming shortened V by 3 bases and J by 3 bases, and 15 bases separated the two germline ends. The germline V gene has CDR1 MDHEN and CDR2 SYDVKM. CDR3 coding DNA: TGTGCCAGCAGTTTTCAAGGGTCACCTAACTACGAGCAGTACTTC. It translates to CASSFQGSPNYEQYF.

CDR3 DNA sequence: TGCAGTGCGGACAGTTCTATCACAGATACGCAGTATTTT. Translated: CSADSSITDTQYF. This rearrangement joins TRBV20-1 to TRBJ2-3; the D gene is possibly TRBD1 (6 bases). Trimming removed 6 bases from V and 2 bases from J, with 12 bases in between. CDR3 length equals 13 residues. Germline V lookup: CDR1 DFQATT, CDR2 SNEGSKA (reference sequence).

This clonotype was seen a handful of times. The CDR3 is CASRGNQGPTDTQYF. CDR3 DNA sequence: TGTGCCAGCAGGGGTAATCAGGGACCCACAGATACGCAGTATTTT. The chain recombines TRBV28 with TRBJ2-3; D might be TRBD1 or TRBD2, each matching 5 bases. This CDR3 region has 15 residues. The V and J ends lost 6 bases and 2 bases respectively, with 15 bases between them. Germline CDR1 reads MDHEN; CDR2 reads SYDVKM.

This clonotype is medium-sized within its sample. This rearrangement joins TRBV6-4 to TRBJ2-1; D possibly corresponds to TRBD2 (5 bases). Germline lookup yields CDR1 MRHNA and CDR2 SNTAGT. The V gene lost 2 bases and the J gene lost 0 bases, with 5 bases spanning the gap. The CDR3 has 14 amino acids. The CDR3 is CASSDGSSYNEQFF. As DNA, the CDR3 is TGTGCCAGCAGTGACGGGAGCTCCTACAATGAGCAGTTCTTC.

The genes are TRBV19 and TRBJ1-5, with 9 bases aligning to TRBD1. Germline V CDR1 and CDR2: LNHDA, SQIVND (reference sequence). With 4 bases clipped from V and 6 bases from J, the junction kept 7 bases outside the gene matches. The CDR3 runs 15 residues. CDR3 loop: CASSNTGGGGQPQHF. CDR3 in DNA: TGTGCCAGTAGTAATACAGGGGGCGGAGGTCAGCCCCAGCATTTT. Supplemented by reference TRBV19 and TRBJ1-5, the full variable domain reads DGGITQSPKYLFRKEGQNVTLSCEQNLNHDAMYWYRQDPGQGLRLIYYSQIVNDFQKGDIAEGYSVSREKKESFPLTVTSAQKNPTAFYLCASSNTGGGGQPQHFGDGTRLSIL.

This clonotype was seen repeatedly, ten times or more. The chain is built from TRBV7-8 and TRBJ2-5; tentative D call: TRBD2 (6 bases). Germline CDR1 is SGHVS and CDR2 is FQNEAQ. The CDR3 has 14 residues. The V end was cut by 2 bases, the J end by 4 bases, with 11 bases between. CDR3 sequence reads: CASSLRGTAETQYF. CDR3 nucleotide sequence: TGTGCCAGCAGCTTACGGGGGACGGCAGAGACCCAGTACTTC.

The V call is TRBV29-1, the J call TRBJ2-7; TRBD1 might be the D (5 bases). CDR3 length equals 13 residues. V lost 4 bases and J lost 9, with 19 bases in between. CDR1 is SQVTM and CDR2 is ANQGSEA in the germline V gene. This CDR3 reads CSVVLDTSSAQYF. In DNA form, the CDR3 reads TGCAGCGTTGTCTTGGACACCTCCTCGGCGCAGTACTTC.

This clonotype was picked up a small number of times. The gene calls are TRBV4-2 and TRBJ2-5; D perhaps matches TRBD2 (7 bases). In germline, CDR1 is LGHNA, CDR2 YNFKEQ. This CDR3 is 13 amino acids long. The V gene lost 0 bases and the J gene lost 7 bases, with 9 bases spanning the gap. The CDR3 sequence is CASSQERGGTQYF. CDR3 coding DNA: TGTGCCAGCAGCCAAGAGAGGGGGGGGACCCAGTACTTC.

This clonotype was picked up a small number of times. The CDR3 nucleotides are TGCGCCAGCAGCCAAGGGACAGGGGGCGAGGGCAATCAGCCCCAGCATTTT. Its translation is CASSQGTGGEGNQPQHF. The chain couples TRBV4-3 to TRBJ1-5; the match to TRBD1 covers 11 bases. J gave up 2 bases and V 1 base, and 4 bases lay outside the gene matches. The CDR3 length is 17 residues. Germline CDR1 LGHNA, CDR2 YSLEER.

This clonotype was counted between two and nine times. This chain connects TRBV29-1 to TRBJ2-7; 7 bases map to TRBD2. CDR1 and CDR2 from the germline V gene are SQVTM and ANQGSEA. This CDR3 comprises 13 residues. Trimming at V came to 6 bases and at J to 6 bases, leaving 11 bases not matched to a gene. In DNA, the CDR3 is TGCAGCGTCGGAGGAGGCGGGGGTGGCGAGCAGTACTTC. Amino acids: CSVGGGGGGEQYF.

The CDR3 nucleotides are TGCGCCAGCAGCCAAGACCATAACTCAGGGCCTGGCACAGATACGCAGTATTTT. Protein product: CASSQDHNSGPGTDTQYF. This sequence joins TRBV4-3 and TRBJ2-3; a possible D gene is TRBD1 (5 bases). This CDR3 contains 18 residues. Germline CDR1 and CDR2: LGHNA and YSLEER. V was trimmed by 0 bases and J by 1 base, leaving 17 bases between them.

The V and J genes are TRBV27 and TRBJ2-5; D is possibly TRBD1 (5 bases). The CDR3 spans 15 residues. Germline V gene lookup returns CDR1 MNHEY and CDR2 SMNVEV (reference sequence). The V end was cut by 5 bases, the J end by 0 bases, with 13 bases between. CDR3 DNA: TGTGCCAGCAGTCCCCGAAGGACATACCAAGAGACCCAGTACTTC. Protein: CASSPRRTYQETQYF.

With respect to this clonotype: It is unclear where the CDR3 begins or ends on the DNA, so no DNA is shown, and the CDR3 is as TCRdb lists it. The V gene is TRBV7-8, the J gene TRBJ2-1; the table gives TRBD1 as D, unverified against the DNA. In germline, CDR1 is SGHVS, CDR2 FQNEAQ. 21 amino acids form the CDR3, both terminal residues included. CDR3 sequence reads: CASSLDEGREQYFGPGNEQFF.

This chain links TRBV19 with TRBJ2-3; tentative D call: TRBD1 (6 bases). The germline gives CDR1 LNHDA, CDR2 SQIVND (reference sequence). The CDR3 contains 15 residues. V shed 1 base and J shed 1 base, with 9 bases lying between them. The CDR3 loop is CASSIGTVRTDTQYF. CDR3 bases: TGTGCCAGTAGTATAGGGACAGTTCGCACAGATACGCAGTATTTT.

J is TRBJ2-5 and V is TRBV7-9; D may be TRBD2 (5 bases). The CDR3 sequence is 15 residues long. Trimming left V 5 bases short and J 2 bases short, with 15 bases between. From germline, CDR1 is SEHNR and CDR2 FQNEAQ (reference sequence). The CDR3 spells CASSPRIWEQETQYF. The CDR3 DNA is TGTGCCAGCAGCCCACGTATATGGGAGCAAGAGACCCAGTACTTC.

A few counts support this clonotype. The genes are TRBV7-8 and TRBJ2-7; D is possibly TRBD2 (5 bases). The CDR3 totals 15 residues. V was trimmed by 2 bases and J by 4 bases, leaving 15 bases between them. Germline CDR1 reads SGHVS; CDR2 reads FQNEAQ. The CDR3 DNA reads as TGTGCCAGCAGCTTAAGGCCTCTTACGGGGTACGAGCAGTACTTC. Translating gives CASSLRPLTGYEQYF.

This clonotype was detected only a few times. CDR3 in amino acids: CASSLPRGQPNTEAFF. The DNA of the CDR3 is TGTGCCAGCAGCTTGCCGCGGGGACAGCCGAACACTGAAGCTTTCTTT. The J gene is TRBJ1-1, the V gene TRBV7-9; 7 bases fit TRBD1. The CDR3 is made up of 16 amino acids. Looked up from germline, CDR1 is SEHNR and CDR2 is FQNEAQ (reference sequence). The trim removed 3 bases at V and 1 base at J, leaving 8 bases unmatched.

The J gene is TRBJ2-3, the V gene TRBV6-1, with D possibly matching TRBD2 (5 bases). The V gene lost 4 bases and the J gene lost 2 bases, with 10 bases spanning the gap. The CDR3 length is 14 residues. Germline-derived CDR1 and CDR2 are MNHNS and SASEGT. CDR3 residues: CASSVAGNTDTQYF. DNA of the CDR3: TGTGCCAGCAGTGTTGCGGGCAACACAGATACGCAGTATTTT.

This clonotype has more than one count but fewer than ten. V is TRBV7-8 and J is TRBJ2-5, with D uncertain. V lost 2 bases and J 2 bases, leaving 12 bases between the germline ends. In germline, CDR1 is SGHVS, CDR2 FQNEAQ. The CDR3 contains 15 residues. CDR3 in amino acids: CASSLTLGGQETQYF. Written as DNA, the CDR3 is TGTGCCAGCAGCTTAACTCTTGGTGGGCAAGAGACCCAGTACTTC.

Worth noting for this clonotype: A much larger clone differs from this one at a single base, so this may be a read error. This rearrangement joins TRBV15 to TRBJ1-1; tentatively, D is TRBD1 (5 bases). The V gene lost 5 bases and the J gene lost 3 bases, with 10 bases spanning the gap. CDR1 is LNHNV, CDR2 YYDKDF, per germline (reference sequence). The length of the CDR3 is 13 residues. In DNA form, the CDR3 reads TGTGCCACCAGCCGGGGGTGGGACACTGAAGCTTTCTTT. It translates to CATSRGWDTEAFF.

The chain uses TRBV20-1 and TRBJ1-1; D not certain. Trimming took 6 bases from V and 6 from J, leaving 14 bases between them. This CDR3 region has 12 residues. Germline V gene data show CDR1 as DFQATT and CDR2 as SNEGSKA (reference sequence). The CDR3 DNA follows: TGCAGTGCCCCAAATATCGGTGCTGAAGCTTTCTTT. Protein product: CSAPNIGAEAFF.

V is TRBV7-2 and J is TRBJ2-1, with D tentatively TRBD2 (6 bases). There are 16 residues in the CDR3. The germline CDR1 and CDR2 sequences are SGHTA and FQGNSA. The V end was cut by 1 base, the J end by 4 bases, with 14 bases between. In nucleotides, the CDR3 is TGTGCCAGCAGCTTAGGGCCGGGACTGGCATACAATGAGCAGTTCTTC. Translating gives CASSLGPGLAYNEQFF. The whole variable domain, remainder taken from reference TRBV7-2 and TRBJ2-1, is GAGVSQSPSNKVTEKGKDVELRCDPISGHTALYWYRQSLGQGLEFLIYFQGNSAPDKSGLPSDRFSAERTGGSVSTLTIQRTQQEDSAVYLCASSLGPGLAYNEQFFGPGTRLTVL.

In its sample, this clonotype was seen a few times. The chain joins TRBV20-1 to TRBJ2-7; maybe TRBD2 (5 bases). The CDR3 is 14 residues long. V was trimmed by 4 bases and J by 3 bases, leaving 16 bases between them. In germline, CDR1 is DFQATT, CDR2 SNEGSKA (reference sequence). The CDR3 DNA sequence: TGCAGTGCTAATGGAGTCAGGAGGAGCTACGAGCAGTACTTC. It translates to CSANGVRRSYEQYF.

The V and J genes are TRBV20-1 and TRBJ2-1, with D unresolved. This CDR3 has 10 amino acids. Germline lookup yields CDR1 DFQATT and CDR2 SNEGSKA (reference sequence). V was trimmed by 3 bases and J by 8 bases, leaving 5 bases between them. CDR3 loop: CSASPDEQFF. CDR3 in DNA: TGCAGTGCTAGCCCCGATGAGCAGTTCTTC.